What follows are 14 T cell receptor beta chains derived from one specimen sequenced in a study of blood T cell repertoires in COVID-19. Sequencing used immunoSEQ multiplex PCR; TCRdb keeps in-frame clones, though not all of them. The sample gives 100,000 to 130,000 clones, roughly 70% of which show up once; 1.8% is in the top ten. Sample: peripheral blood. These receptors all come from a woman in her thirties or forties with acute or convalescent COVID-19.

Here the CDR3 reads CASSLSRGWTEAFF. CDR3 in DNA: TGTGCCAGCAGTTTATCGAGGGGGTGGACTGAAGCTTTCTTT. The V and J genes are TRBV27 and TRBJ1-1, with D possibly matching TRBD1 (6 bases). V dropped 0 bases and J dropped 5 bases, with 10 bases sitting between them. The CDR3 has 14 amino acids. Germline V CDR1 and CDR2: MNHEY, SMNVEV (reference sequence).

The V call is TRBV5-6, the J call TRBJ1-2; 9 positions match TRBD1. From germline, CDR1 is SGHDT and CDR2 YYEEEE. Germline trimming cut 2 bases from V and 8 bases from J; bases unmatched to any gene: 10. The CDR3 length is 15 residues. The CDR3 sequence is CASSFGTGRVSGYTF. CDR3 nucleotides: TGTGCCAGCAGCTTCGGGACAGGGCGGGTCAGCGGCTACACCTTC.

Only a few counts were recorded for this clone. The chain recombines TRBV3-1 (or the pseudogene TRBV3-2) with TRBJ1-4, with 7 bases aligning to TRBD1. The CDR3 has 14 amino acids. Germline V gene lookup returns CDR1 LGHDT and CDR2 YNNKEL (reference sequence). V shed 7 bases and J 3 bases; nucleotides not matched to a gene: 5. This CDR3 is CASNSGGANEKLFF. The CDR3 nucleotides are TGTGCCAGCAATTCAGGGGGAGCTAATGAAAAACTGTTTTTT.

This chain links TRBV6-6 with TRBJ1-6, with 8 bases matching TRBD1. Germline V gives CDR1 MNHNY, CDR2 SVGAGI (reference sequence). V gave up 6 bases and J gave up 10 bases; unmatched junction bases: 8. This CDR3 is 14 amino acids long. CDR3 bases: TGTGCCAGCAGGACGGGACAGGCGGCCTCACCCCTCCACTTT. Translating it yields CASRTGQAASPLHF.

The chain joins TRBV7-3 to TRBJ2-2; D is undetermined. The germline V gene has CDR1 SGHTA and CDR2 FQGTGA. Deletions cut 6 bases from V and 5 bases from J, with 13 bases between. The CDR3 length is 14 residues. DNA for the CDR3: TGTGCCAGCAGTATTGGAACAGCTACCGGGGAGCTGTTTTTT. Translated: CASSIGTATGELFF.

The rearrangement joins TRBV6-2 or TRBV6-3 to TRBJ2-1, with TRBD2 identical over 9 bases. CDR1 is MNHEY, CDR2 SVGEGT, per germline. The CDR3 has 15 amino acids. V shed 6 bases, J shed 6 bases, and the junction held 9 bases outside the gene matches. The CDR3 region is CASRPTGRGGNEQFF. The DNA for the CDR3 is TGTGCCAGCAGGCCTACCGGGCGGGGGGGCAATGAGCAGTTCTTC.

The chain links TRBV13 to TRBJ2-3; TRBD1 matches at 8 bases. The V gene's germline CDR1 is PRHDT and CDR2 FYEKMQ (reference sequence). This CDR3 is built from 17 residues. V shed 5 bases and J 2 bases; nucleotides not matched to a gene: 12. CDR3 bases: TGTGCCAGCAGCCGCAGACCCGGGACAGGACTCACAGATACGCAGTATTTT. Encoded protein: CASSRRPGTGLTDTQYF. The whole variable domain, filled in from reference TRBV13 and TRBJ2-3, reads AAGVIQSPRHLIKEKRETATLKCYPIPRHDTVYWYQQGPGQDPQFLISFYEKMQSDKGSIPDRFSAQQFSDYHSELNMSSLELGDSALYFCASSRRPGTGLTDTQYFGPGTRLTVL.

The CDR3 region has the DNA TGCGCCAGCAGCCCGTTCGGGACAGGGGGCGCCGCCGGGGAGCTGTTTTTT. This codes for CASSPFGTGGAAGELFF. This chain connects TRBV4-1 to TRBJ2-2; 12 bases agree with TRBD1. The germline CDR1 and CDR2 sequences are MGHRA and YSYEKL. The V gene end was trimmed by 4 bases and the J gene end by 6 bases; junction bases not matched to a gene: 9. The CDR3 consists of 17 residues.

The rearrangement uses TRBV6-5 and TRBJ1-5; D ambiguous. Germline CDR1 is MNHEY and CDR2 is SVGAGI. There are 13 residues in the CDR3. Trimming cost V 7 bases and J 5 bases, with 12 bases left between them. Here the CDR3 DNA reads TGTGCCAGCACGTGGGAGAGGGATCAGCCCCAGCATTTT. This encodes CASTWERDQPQHF.

This chain joins TRBV18 and TRBJ1-2; tentative D call: TRBD1 (5 bases). The ends were cut back, 3 bases at V and 6 bases at J, with 17 bases in the middle. Germline assignment: CDR1 KGHSH and CDR2 LQKENI. The CDR3 loop spans 15 amino acids. The CDR3 coding sequence is TGTGCCAGCTCACCTGTTATCCGGCGGGGGGATGGCTACACCTTC. This encodes CASSPVIRRGDGYTF.

The CDR3 loop is CASKSFSQTSGGIGSTDTQYF. Written as DNA, the CDR3 is TGCGCCAGCAAGTCCTTCAGTCAGACTAGCGGGGGGATAGGGAGCACAGATACGCAGTATTTT. The chain carries TRBV5-1 and TRBJ2-3; 13 nucleotides line up with TRBD2. With 6 bases clipped from V and 0 bases from J, the junction kept 19 bases outside the gene matches. The CDR3 consists of 21 residues. The germline CDR1 and CDR2 sequences are SGHRS and YFSETQ.

The rearrangement uses TRBV3-1 (or the pseudogene TRBV3-2) and TRBJ1-2; 9 bases align to TRBD1. Germline trimming cut 2 bases from V and 5 bases from J; bases unmatched to any gene: 3. The CDR3 runs to 14 residues. Germline loops: CDR1 LGHDT, CDR2 YNNKEL (reference sequence). CDR3 DNA: TGTGCCAGCAGCCAAACCGGGACAGGGTATGGCTACACCTTC. This codes for CASSQTGTGYGYTF.

This clone was counted only a few times. The chain uses TRBV3-1 (or the pseudogene TRBV3-2) and TRBJ1-2; the D gene is possibly TRBD1 (5 bases). The CDR3 spans 14 residues. Trimming removed 3 bases from V and 1 base from J, with 9 bases in between. Germline values: CDR1 LGHDT, CDR2 YNNKEL (reference sequence). The CDR3 DNA sequence: TGTGCCAGCAGCCAGATTAGGGGTAACTATGGCTACACCTTC. Translation: CASSQIRGNYGYTF.

This chain joins TRBV7-9 and TRBJ2-1; tentative D call: TRBD1 (6 bases). Per the germline V gene, CDR1 is SEHNR and CDR2 is FQNEAQ (reference sequence). This CDR3 is 16 amino acids long. V lost 4 bases, J lost 10 bases, and 23 bases lay in between. The CDR3 DNA follows: TGTGCCAGCAGCTCTCGTGATCATCCAGGGGTAGAGGAGCAGTTCTTC. Amino acids: CASSSRDHPGVEEQFF.